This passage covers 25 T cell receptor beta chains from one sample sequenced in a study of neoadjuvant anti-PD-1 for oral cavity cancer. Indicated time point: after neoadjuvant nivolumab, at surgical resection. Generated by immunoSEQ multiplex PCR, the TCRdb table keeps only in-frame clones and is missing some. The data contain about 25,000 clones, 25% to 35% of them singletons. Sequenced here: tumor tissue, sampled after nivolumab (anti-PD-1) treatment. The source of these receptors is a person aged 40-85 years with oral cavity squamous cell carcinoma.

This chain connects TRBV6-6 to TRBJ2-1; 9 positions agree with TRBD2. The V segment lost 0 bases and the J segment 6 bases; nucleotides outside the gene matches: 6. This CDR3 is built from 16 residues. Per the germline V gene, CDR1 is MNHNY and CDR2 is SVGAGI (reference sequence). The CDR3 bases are TGTGCCAGCAGTTACTCTCATGCGGGGGGGACCAATGAGCAGTTCTTC. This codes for CASSYSHAGGTNEQFF.

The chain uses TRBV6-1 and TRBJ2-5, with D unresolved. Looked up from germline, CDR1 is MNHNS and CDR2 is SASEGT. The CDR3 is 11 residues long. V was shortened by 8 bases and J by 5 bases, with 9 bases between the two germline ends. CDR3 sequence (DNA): TGTGCCAGCTTATCCTGGGAGACCCAGTACTTC. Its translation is CASLSWETQYF.

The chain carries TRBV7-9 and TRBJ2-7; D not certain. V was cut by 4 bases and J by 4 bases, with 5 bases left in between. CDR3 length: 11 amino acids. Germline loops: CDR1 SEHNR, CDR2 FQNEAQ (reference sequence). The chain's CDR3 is CASSSPYEQYF. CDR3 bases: TGTGCCAGCAGCTCCCCTTACGAGCAGTACTTC. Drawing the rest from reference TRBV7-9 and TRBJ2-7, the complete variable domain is DTGVSQNPRHKITKRGQNVTFRCDPISEHNRLYWYRQTLGQGPEFLTYFQNEAQLEKSRLLSDRFSAERPKGSFSTLEIQRTEQGDSAMYLCASSSPYEQYFGPGTRLTVT.

The CDR3 bases are TGTGCCAGCAGCTTATTTTTTGAGAATGGCTACACCTTC. Its protein is CASSLFFENGYTF. The chain is built from TRBV7-8 and TRBJ1-2, with no clear D. V lost 2 bases and J lost 6, with 10 bases in between. CDR3 size: 13 residues. Germline CDR1 SGHVS, CDR2 FQNEAQ.

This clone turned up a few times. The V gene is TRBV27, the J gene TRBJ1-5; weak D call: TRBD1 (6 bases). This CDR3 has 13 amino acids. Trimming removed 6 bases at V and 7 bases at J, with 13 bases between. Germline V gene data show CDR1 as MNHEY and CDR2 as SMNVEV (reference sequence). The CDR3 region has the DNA TGTGCCAGCAGCCAACAGGGACGGCAGCCCCAGCATTTT. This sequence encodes CASSQQGRQPQHF.

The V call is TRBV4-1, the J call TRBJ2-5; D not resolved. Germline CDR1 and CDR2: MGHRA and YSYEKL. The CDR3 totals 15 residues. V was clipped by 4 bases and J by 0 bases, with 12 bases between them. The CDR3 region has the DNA TGCGCCAGCAGCCTGAGACACTTGTACCAAGAGACCCAGTACTTC. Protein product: CASSLRHLYQETQYF.

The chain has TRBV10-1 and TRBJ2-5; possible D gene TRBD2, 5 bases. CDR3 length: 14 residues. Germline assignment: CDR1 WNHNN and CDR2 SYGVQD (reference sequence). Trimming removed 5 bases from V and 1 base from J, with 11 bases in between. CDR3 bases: TGCGCCAGCAGTCCAAGCGGCCTCCAAGAGACCCAGTACTTC. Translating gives CASSPSGLQETQYF.

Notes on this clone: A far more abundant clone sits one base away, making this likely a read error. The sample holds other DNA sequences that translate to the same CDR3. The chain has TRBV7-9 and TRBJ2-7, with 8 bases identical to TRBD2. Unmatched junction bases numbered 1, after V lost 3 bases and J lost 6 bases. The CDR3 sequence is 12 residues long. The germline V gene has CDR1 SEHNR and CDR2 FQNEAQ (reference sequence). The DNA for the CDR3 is TGTGCCAGCAGCTTGGCGGGAGGCGAGCAGTACTTC. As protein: CASSLAGGEQYF.

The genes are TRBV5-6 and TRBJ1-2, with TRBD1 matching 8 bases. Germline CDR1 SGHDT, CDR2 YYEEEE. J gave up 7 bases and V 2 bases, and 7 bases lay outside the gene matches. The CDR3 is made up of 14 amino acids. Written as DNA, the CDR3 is TGTGCCAGCAGCTTCCGTCAACAGGGGGGTGGCTACACCTTC. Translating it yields CASSFRQQGGGYTF.

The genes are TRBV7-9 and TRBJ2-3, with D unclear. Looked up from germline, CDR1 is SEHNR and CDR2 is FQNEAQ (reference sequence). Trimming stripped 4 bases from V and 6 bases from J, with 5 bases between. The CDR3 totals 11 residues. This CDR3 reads CASSSEDTQYF. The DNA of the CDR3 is TGTGCCAGCAGCTCAGAGGATACGCAGTATTTT. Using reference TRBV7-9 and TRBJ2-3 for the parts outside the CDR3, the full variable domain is DTGVSQNPRHKITKRGQNVTFRCDPISEHNRLYWYRQTLGQGPEFLTYFQNEAQLEKSRLLSDRFSAERPKGSFSTLEIQRTEQGDSAMYLCASSSEDTQYFGPGTRLTVL.

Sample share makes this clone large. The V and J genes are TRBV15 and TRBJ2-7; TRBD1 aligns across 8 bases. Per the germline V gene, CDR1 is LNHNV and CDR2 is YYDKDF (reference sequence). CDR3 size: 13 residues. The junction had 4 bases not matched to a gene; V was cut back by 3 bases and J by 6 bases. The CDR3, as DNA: TGTGCCACCAGCAGGACAGGGGCGGTCGAGCAGTACTTC. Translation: CATSRTGAVEQYF.

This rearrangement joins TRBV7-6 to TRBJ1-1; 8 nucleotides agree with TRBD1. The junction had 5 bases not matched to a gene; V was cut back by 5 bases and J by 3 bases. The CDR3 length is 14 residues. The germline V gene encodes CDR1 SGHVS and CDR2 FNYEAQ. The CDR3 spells CASSPGGQDTEAFF. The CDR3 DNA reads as TGTGCCAGCAGCCCAGGGGGCCAGGACACTGAAGCTTTCTTT.

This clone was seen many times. As DNA, the CDR3 is TGTGCCAGCAGCTTAAGGCAATCGGATGGCTACACCTTC. It is translated as CASSLRQSDGYTF. V and J are TRBV11-2 and TRBJ1-2; D is uncertain. CDR1 is SGHAT and CDR2 is FQNNGV in the germline V gene. V was trimmed by 2 bases and J by 6 bases, leaving 10 bases between them. CDR3 size: 13 residues.

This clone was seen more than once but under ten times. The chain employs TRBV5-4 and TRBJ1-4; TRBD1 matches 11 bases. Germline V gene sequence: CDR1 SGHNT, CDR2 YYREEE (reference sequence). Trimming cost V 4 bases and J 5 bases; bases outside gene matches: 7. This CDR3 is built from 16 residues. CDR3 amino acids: CASSDRDRGRNEKLFF. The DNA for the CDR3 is TGTGCCAGCAGCGACCGGGACAGGGGGAGAAATGAAAAACTGTTTTTT. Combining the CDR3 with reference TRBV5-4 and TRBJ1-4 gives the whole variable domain ETGVTQSPTHLIKTRGQQVTLRCSSQSGHNTVSWYQQALGQGPQFIFQYYREEENGRGNFPPRFSGLQFPNYSSELNVNALELDDSALYLCASSDRDRGRNEKLFFGSGTQLSVL.

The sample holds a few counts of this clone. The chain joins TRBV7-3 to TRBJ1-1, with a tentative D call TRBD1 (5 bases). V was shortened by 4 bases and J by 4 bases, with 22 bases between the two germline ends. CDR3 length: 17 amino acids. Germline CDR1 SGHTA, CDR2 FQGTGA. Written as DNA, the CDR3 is TGTGCCAGCAGCTGGACTCTTGGTGGGGGTATGGCCACTGAAGCTTTCTTT. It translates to CASSWTLGGGMATEAFF.

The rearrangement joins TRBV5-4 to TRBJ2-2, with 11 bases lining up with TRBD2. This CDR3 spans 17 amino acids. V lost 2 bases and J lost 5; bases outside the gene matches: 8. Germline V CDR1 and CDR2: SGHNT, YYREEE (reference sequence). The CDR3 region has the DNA TGTGCCAGCAGCTTTAGTAGCGGGGGGGCTCGGACCGGGGAGCTGTTTTTT. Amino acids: CASSFSSGGARTGELFF.

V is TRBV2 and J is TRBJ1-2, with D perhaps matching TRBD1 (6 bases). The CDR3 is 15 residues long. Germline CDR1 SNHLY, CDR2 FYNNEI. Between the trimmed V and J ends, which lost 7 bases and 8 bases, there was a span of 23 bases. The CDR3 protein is CASMRDRGASSGYTF. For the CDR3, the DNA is TGTGCCAGCATGAGAGACCGGGGGGCGTCCTCAGGCTACACCTTC.

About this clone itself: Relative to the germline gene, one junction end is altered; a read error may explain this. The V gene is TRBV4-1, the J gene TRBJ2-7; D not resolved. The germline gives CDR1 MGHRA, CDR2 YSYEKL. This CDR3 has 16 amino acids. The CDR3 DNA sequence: TGTGCCAGCAGCCGGATAGACTCGCGAAGCTCCTACGAGCAGTACTTC. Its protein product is CASSRIDSRSSYEQYF.

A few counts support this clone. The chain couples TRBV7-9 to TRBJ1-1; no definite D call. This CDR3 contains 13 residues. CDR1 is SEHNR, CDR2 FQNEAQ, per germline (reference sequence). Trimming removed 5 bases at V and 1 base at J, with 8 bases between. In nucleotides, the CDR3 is TGTGCCAGCAGCCCGAGGTCGAACACTGAAGCTTTCTTT. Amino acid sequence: CASSPRSNTEAFF. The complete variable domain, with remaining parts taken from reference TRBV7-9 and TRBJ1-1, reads DTGVSQNPRHKITKRGQNVTFRCDPISEHNRLYWYRQTLGQGPEFLTYFQNEAQLEKSRLLSDRFSAERPKGSFSTLEIQRTEQGDSAMYLCASSPRSNTEAFFGQGTRLTVV.

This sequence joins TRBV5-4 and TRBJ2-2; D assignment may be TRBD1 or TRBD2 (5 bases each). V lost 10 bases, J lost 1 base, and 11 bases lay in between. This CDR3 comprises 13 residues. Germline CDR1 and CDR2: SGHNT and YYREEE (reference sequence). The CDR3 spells CALGTLNTGELFF. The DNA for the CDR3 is TGTGCCCTAGGGACCCTGAACACCGGGGAGCTGTTTTTT.

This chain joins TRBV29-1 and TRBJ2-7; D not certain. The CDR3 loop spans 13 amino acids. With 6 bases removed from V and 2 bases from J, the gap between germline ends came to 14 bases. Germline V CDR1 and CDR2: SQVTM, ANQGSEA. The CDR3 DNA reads TGCAGCGTCTTGGGTCCTCTGACCTACGAGCAGTACTTC. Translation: CSVLGPLTYEQYF.

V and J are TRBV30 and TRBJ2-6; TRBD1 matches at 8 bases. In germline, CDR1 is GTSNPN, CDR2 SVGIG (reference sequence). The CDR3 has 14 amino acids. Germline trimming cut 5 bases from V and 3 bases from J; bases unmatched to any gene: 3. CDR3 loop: CAWQGAGGANVLTF. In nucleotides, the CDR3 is TGTGCCTGGCAGGGGGCAGGTGGGGCCAACGTCCTGACTTTC. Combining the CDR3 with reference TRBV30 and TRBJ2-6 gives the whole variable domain SQTIHQWPATLVQPVGSPLSLECTVEGTSNPNLYWYRQAAGRGLQLLFYSVGIGQISSEVPQNLSASRPQDRQFILSSKKLLLSDSGFYLCAWQGAGGANVLTFGAGSRLTVL.

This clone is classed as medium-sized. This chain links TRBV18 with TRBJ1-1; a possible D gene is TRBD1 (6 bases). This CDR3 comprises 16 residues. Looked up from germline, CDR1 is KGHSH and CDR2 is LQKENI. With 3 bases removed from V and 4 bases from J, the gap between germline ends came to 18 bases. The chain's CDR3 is CASSPNGQRASTEAFF. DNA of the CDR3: TGTGCCAGCTCACCGAATGGACAGAGGGCATCCACTGAAGCTTTCTTT.

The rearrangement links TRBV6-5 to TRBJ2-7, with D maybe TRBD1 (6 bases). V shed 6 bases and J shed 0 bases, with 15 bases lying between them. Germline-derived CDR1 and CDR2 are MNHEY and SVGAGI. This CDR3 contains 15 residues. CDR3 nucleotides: TGTGCCAGCAGGTACGCTACAGGGTCCTCCTACGAGCAGTACTTC. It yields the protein CASRYATGSSYEQYF.

CDR3 region: CASSGSGGELFF. As DNA, the CDR3 is TGTGCCAGCAGTGGTTCAGGAGGGGAGCTGTTTTTT. The J gene is TRBJ2-2, the V gene TRBV2; D uncertain. This CDR3 is built from 12 residues. The V end lost 4 bases, the J end lost 8 bases, and 8 bases lay between the germline ends. Germline loops: CDR1 SNHLY, CDR2 FYNNEI. The full variable domain, rest sourced from reference TRBV2 and TRBJ2-2, is EPEVTQTPSHQVTQMGQEVILRCVPISNHLYFYWYRQILGQKVEFLVSFYNNEISEKSEIFDDQFSVERPDGSNFTLKIRSTKLEDSAMYFCASSGSGGELFFGEGSRLTVL.